This entry concerns a single TCR beta chain. Sequencing was performed with immunoSEQ multiplex PCR; in TCRdb, only in-frame clones are kept and a portion is missing. The profile shows 65,000 to 80,000 clones, about four fifths of them singletons. This entry is derived from a study of OX40 agonist ivuxolimab in advanced cancers. CDR1 LNHDA and CDR2 SQIVND come from the germline V gene (reference sequence). V lost 3 bases and J 9 bases, leaving 12 bases between the germline ends. This CDR3 comprises 13 residues. The starting material was CD4+ or CD8+ T cells sorted from blood, obtained in a trial of the OX40 agonist ivuxolimab. The origin of this receptor is an adult with an advanced solid tumor such as melanoma, head and neck, liver or kidney cancer. The chain carries TRBV19 and TRBJ1-5; no clear D gene. The CDR3 reads CASSIDGSGPQHF. CDR3 sequence (DNA): TGTGCCAGTAGTATCGACGGTTCCGGGCCCCAGCATTTT.